This T cell receptor (beta chain) stems from a study of monozygotic twins with inflammatory bowel disease. As concerns this clonotype: Its matching antigen is unknown.

The CDR3 spans 19 residues. Germline loops: CDR1 SGHRS, CDR2 YFSETQ. Findings of the study overall: No discrimination was achieved between different T cell subtypes. The data did not back a single strong IBD-associated clonotype or signal.

The draw for each donor consisted of a single 2.5 ml blood sample. Without any T cell sorting, total RNA was isolated from whole blood. TCRdb re-called the 5' RACE reads and shows each CDR3 protein once, DNA omitted. The sample includes about 300,000 distinct CDR3 sequences. The sequence was collected from a human donor with ulcerative colitis or Crohn's disease, or a healthy co-twin of an affected twin (not recorded which). J is TRBJ2-1 and V is TRBV5-1; TCRdb picks TRBD2, but there is no DNA to check that call. The specimen was blood. The CDR3 here is CASRLTGLAGGSSYNEQFF.